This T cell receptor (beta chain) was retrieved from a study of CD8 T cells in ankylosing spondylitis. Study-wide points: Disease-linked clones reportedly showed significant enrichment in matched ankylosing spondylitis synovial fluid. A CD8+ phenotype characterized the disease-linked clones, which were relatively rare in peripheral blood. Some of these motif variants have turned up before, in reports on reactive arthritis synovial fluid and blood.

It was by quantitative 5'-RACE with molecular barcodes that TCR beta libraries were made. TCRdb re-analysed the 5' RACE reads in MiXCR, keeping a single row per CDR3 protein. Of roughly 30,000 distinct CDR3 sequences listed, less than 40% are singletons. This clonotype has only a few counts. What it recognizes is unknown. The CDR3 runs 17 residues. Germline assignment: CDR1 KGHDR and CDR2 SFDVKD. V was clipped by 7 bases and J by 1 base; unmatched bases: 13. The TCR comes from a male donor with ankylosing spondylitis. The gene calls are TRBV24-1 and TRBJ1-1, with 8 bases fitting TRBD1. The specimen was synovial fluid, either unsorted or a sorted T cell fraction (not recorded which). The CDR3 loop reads CATRSGTGLIGNTEAFF. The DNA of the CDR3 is TGTGCCACCAGATCCGGGACAGGACTAATTGGGAACACTGAAGCTTTCTTT.